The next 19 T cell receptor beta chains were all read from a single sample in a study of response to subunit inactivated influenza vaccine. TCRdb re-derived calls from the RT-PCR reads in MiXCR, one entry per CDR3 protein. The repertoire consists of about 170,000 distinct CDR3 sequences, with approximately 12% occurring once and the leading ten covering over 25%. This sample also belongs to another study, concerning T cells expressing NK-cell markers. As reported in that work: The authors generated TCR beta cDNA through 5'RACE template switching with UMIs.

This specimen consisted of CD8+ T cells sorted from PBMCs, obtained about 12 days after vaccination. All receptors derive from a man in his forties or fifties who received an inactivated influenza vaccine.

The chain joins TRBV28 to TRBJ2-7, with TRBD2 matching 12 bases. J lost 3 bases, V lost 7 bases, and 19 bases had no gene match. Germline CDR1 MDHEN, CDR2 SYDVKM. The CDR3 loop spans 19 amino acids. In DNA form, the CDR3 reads TGTGCCAGCACCGCACGGACAGGGTGGACTAGCGGGGTGATCTACGAGCAGTACTTC. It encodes CASTARTGWTSGVIYEQYF.

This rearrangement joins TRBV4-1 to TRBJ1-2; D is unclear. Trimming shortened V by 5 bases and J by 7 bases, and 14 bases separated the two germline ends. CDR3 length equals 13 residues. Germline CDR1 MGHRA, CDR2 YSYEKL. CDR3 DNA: TGCGCCAGCAGCTACGGCCTTCGGGGTGGCTACACCTTC. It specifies CASSYGLRGGYTF.

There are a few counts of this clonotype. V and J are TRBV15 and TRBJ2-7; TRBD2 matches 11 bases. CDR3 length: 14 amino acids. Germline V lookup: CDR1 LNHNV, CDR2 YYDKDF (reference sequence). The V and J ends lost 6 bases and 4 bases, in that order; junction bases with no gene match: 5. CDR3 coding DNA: TGTGCCACCAGTCAGGGACTAGCGGATTACGAGCAGTACTTC. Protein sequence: CATSQGLADYEQYF.

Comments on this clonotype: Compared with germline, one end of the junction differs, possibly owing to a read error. The CDR3 region has the DNA TGTGCCAGCACCTTAGGGACAGGGGGTTCTCATGAGCAGTTCTTC. Translation: CASTLGTGGSHEQFF. J is TRBJ2-1 and V is TRBV7-2; 11 bases align to TRBD1. The CDR3 covers 15 residues. Germline V gene sequence: CDR1 SGHTA, CDR2 FQGNSA.

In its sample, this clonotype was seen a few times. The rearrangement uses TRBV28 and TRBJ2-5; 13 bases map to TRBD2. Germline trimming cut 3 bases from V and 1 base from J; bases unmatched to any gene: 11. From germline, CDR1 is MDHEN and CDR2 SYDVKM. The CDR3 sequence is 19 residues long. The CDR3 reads CASSFSTSGGPESQETQYF. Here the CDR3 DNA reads TGTGCCAGCAGTTTCTCGACTAGCGGGGGGCCGGAAAGCCAAGAGACCCAGTACTTC.

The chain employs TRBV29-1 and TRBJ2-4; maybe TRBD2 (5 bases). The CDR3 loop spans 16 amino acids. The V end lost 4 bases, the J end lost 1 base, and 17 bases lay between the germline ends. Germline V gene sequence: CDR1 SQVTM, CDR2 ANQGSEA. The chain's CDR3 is CSVGFAGLEAKNIQYF. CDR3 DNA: TGCAGCGTTGGTTTCGCGGGCCTGGAGGCCAAAAACATTCAGTACTTC.

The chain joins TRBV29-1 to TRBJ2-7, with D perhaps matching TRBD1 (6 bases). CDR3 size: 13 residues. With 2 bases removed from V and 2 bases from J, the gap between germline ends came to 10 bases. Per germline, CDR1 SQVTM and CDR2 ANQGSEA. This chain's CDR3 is CSVETGYPYEQYF. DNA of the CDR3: TGCAGCGTTGAAACAGGGTACCCCTACGAGCAGTACTTC.

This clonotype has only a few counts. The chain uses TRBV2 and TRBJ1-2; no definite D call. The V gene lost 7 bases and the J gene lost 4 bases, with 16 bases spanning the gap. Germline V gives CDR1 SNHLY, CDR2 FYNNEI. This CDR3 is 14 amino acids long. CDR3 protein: CASTEWVAGYGYTF. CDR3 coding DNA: TGTGCCAGCACCGAATGGGTGGCAGGCTATGGCTACACCTTC.

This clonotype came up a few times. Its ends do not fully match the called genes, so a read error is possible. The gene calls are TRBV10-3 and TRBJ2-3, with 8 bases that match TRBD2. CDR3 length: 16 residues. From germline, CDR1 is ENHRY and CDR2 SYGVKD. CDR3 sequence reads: CAISESVAGSTDTQYF. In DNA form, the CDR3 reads TGTGCCATCAGCGAGTCGGTAGCGGGGAGCACAGATACGCAGTATTTT.

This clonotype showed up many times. Here the CDR3 reads CASSLSGTTPYEQYF. The DNA of the CDR3 is TGTGCCAGCTCACTAAGCGGGACTACCCCCTACGAGCAGTACTTC. The chain is built from TRBV18 and TRBJ2-7; 7 bases are a match to TRBD2. Germline CDR1 reads KGHSH; CDR2 reads LQKENI. The CDR3 contains 15 residues. The junction had 8 bases not matched to a gene; V was cut back by 4 bases and J by 2 bases.

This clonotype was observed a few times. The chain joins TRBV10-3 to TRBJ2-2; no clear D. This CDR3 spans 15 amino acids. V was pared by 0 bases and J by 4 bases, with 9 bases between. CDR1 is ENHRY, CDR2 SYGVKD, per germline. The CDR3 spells CAISESSESTGELFF. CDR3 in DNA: TGTGCCATCAGTGAGTCGTCGGAGAGCACCGGGGAGCTGTTTTTT.

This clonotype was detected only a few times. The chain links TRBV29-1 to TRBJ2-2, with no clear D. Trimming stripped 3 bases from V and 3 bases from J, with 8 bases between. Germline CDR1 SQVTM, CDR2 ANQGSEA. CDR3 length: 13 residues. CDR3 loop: CSVEDHYTGELFF. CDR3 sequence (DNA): TGCAGCGTTGAGGACCACTACACCGGGGAGCTGTTTTTT.

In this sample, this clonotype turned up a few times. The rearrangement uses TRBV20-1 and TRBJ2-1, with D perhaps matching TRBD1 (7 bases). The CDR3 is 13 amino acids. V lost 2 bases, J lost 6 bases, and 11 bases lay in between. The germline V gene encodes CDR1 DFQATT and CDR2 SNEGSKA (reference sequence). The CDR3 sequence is CSARRGTVNEQFF. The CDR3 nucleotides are TGCAGTGCTAGACGCGGGACAGTCAATGAGCAGTTCTTC.

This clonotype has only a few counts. The CDR3 nucleotides are TGTGCCTGGAGTATTAGCGGGGCCTACGAGCAGTACTTC. Its translation: CAWSISGAYEQYF. The genes are TRBV30 and TRBJ2-7; 8 bases align to TRBD2. The CDR3 sequence is 13 residues long. CDR1 and CDR2 (germline): GTSNPN, SVGIG (reference sequence). V gave up 2 bases and J gave up 2 bases; unmatched junction bases: 2.

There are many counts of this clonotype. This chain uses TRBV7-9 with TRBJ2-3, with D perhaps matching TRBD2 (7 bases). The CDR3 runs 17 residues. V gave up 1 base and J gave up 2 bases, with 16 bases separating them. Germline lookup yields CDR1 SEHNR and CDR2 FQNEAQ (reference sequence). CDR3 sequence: CASSLGSGGPPTDTQYF. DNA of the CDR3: TGTGCCAGCAGCTTAGGTTCCGGGGGGCCACCCACAGATACGCAGTATTTT.

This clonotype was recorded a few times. CDR3 DNA: TGTGCCAGCAGCTTGGGTAGGGGTGGCTACTACGAGCAGTACTTC. This sequence encodes CASSLGRGGYYEQYF. This chain joins TRBV5-4 and TRBJ2-7, with D perhaps TRBD1 (5 bases). Germline assignment: CDR1 SGHNT and CDR2 YYREEE (reference sequence). Trimming left V 0 bases short and J 3 bases short, with 13 bases between. The length of the CDR3 is 15 residues.

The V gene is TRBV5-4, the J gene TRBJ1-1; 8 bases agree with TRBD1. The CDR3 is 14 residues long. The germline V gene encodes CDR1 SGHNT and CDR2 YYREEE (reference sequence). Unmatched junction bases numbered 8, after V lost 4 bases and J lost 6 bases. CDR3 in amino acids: CASSDAGGGAEAFF. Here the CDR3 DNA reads TGTGCCAGCAGCGACGCAGGGGGCGGGGCTGAAGCTTTCTTT.

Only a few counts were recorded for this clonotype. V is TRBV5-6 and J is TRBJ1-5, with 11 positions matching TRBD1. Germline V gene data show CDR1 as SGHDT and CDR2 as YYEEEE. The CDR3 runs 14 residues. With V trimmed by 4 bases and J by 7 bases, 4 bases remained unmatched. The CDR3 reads CASSKGQGDQPQHF. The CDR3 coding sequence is TGTGCCAGCAGCAAGGGACAGGGGGACCAGCCCCAGCATTTT.

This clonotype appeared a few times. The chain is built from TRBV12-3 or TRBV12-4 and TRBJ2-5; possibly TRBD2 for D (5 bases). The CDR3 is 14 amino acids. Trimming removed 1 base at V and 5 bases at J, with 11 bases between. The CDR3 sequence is CASSLGASLETQYF. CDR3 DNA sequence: TGTGCCAGCAGTTTAGGGGCTAGCCTTGAGACCCAGTACTTC.